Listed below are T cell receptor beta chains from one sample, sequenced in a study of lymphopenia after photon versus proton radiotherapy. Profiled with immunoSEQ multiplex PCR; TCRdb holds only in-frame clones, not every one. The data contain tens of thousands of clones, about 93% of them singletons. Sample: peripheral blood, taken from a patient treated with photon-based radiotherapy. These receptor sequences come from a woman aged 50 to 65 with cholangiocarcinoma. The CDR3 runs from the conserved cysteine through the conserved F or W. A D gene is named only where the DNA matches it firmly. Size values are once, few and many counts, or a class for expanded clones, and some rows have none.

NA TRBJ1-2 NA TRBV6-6 TGTGCCAGCAGTTCCGAAAACTCACGACTAGGCTACACCTTC CASSSENSRLGYTF
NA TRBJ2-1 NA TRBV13 TGTGCCAGCATCAAAAGGCCAGCGACCAATGAGCAGTTCTTC CASIKRPATNEQFF
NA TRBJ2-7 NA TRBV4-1 TGCGCCAGCAGCTCCGTGACCACAGGGATATTTGCCTACGAGCAGTACTTC CASSSVTTGIFAYEQYF
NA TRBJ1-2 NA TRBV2 TGTGCCAGCATGTTTGACACCTTC CASMFDTF
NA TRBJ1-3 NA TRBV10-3 TGTGCCATCAATACCAGGGACGGAAACACCATATATTTT CAINTRDGNTIYF
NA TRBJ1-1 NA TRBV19 TGTGCCAGTAGTATAGGACACGTCACTGAAGCTTTCTTT CASSIGHVTEAFF
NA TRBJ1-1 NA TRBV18 TGTGCCAGCTCACCAAGGTTAGGTGGGCAGGGGCTGAACACTGAAGCTTTCTTT CASSPRLGGQGLNTEAFF
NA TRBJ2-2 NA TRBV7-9 TGTGCCAGCAGCTTCCCAGGGCTGAACACCGGGGAGCTGTTTTTT CASSFPGLNTGELFF
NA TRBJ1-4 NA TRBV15 TGTGCCACCAGCAGAGATGGCGCGAGAAATGAAAAACTGTTTTTT CATSRDGARNEKLFF
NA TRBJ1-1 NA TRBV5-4 TGTGCCAGCAGCTTGGGGGGTGCGGGACGGCCGAACACTGAAGCTTTCTTT CASSLGGAGRPNTEAFF
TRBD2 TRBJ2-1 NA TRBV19 TGTGCCAGTAGTATTGGGGCTAGCGGGGTCGATGAGCAGTTCTTC CASSIGASGVDEQFF
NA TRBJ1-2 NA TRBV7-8 TGTGCCAGCAGCTATGGCCCAAAGGGCTACACCTTC CASSYGPKGYTF
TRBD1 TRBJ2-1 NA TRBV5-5 TGTGCCAGCAGCCTACGGAGGACAGGGGGCATCTATGAGCAGTTCTTC CASSLRRTGGIYEQFF
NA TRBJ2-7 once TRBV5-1 TGCGCCAGCAGCTTTCGAGCGACTAGACCCTACGAGCAGTACTTC CASSFRATRPYEQYF
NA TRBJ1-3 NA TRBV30 TGTGCCTGGAGTCTACAGGGACTCGCGGGAAACACCATATATTTT CAWSLQGLAGNTIYF
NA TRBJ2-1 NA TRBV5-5 TGTGCCAGCAGCTACTCGACCGGGACGGACAATGAGCAGTTCTTC CASSYSTGTDNEQFF